A selection of T cell receptor beta chains follows, all from one sample in a study of blood T cells in healthy people across ages. Via MiXCR, TCRdb re-called the 5' RACE reads, giving one row per CDR3 protein. The profile shows around 650,000 distinct CDR3 sequences, roughly 32% of them singletons. Material: blood. All receptors come from a woman over 75 in good health. Each CDR3 is given with its conserved first and last residue. D genes are given only for firm matches. Clone size is stated in some rows and not others, as once, few, many or a class when expanded.

v_call	d_call	j_call	clone_size	cdr3_nt	cdr3_aa
TRBV6-6	TRBD2	TRBJ2-5	many	TGTGCCAGCAGCGACCCTAGCGGGGGGGCGGGGGAGACCCAGTACTTC	CASSDPSGGAGETQYF
TRBV5-1	-	TRBJ1-4	-	TGCGCCAGCAGCTCGGCGAATAATCTTATCTGGGGACAAAAACTGTTTTTT	CASSSANNLIWGQKLFF
TRBV4-2	TRBD2	TRBJ2-3	many	TGTGCCAGCAGCCAAGATGGACTAGCGTGGGACACAGATACGCAGTATTTT	CASSQDGLAWDTDTQYF
TRBV7-3	-	TRBJ2-3	few	TGTGCCAGCAGTCGGGACTTGACTAGCACAGATACGCAGTATTTT	CASSRDLTSTDTQYF
TRBV7-2	-	TRBJ2-1	-	TGTGCCAGCAGCTTAGGTAGGACGGTTGAGCAGTTCTTC	CASSLGRTVEQFF
TRBV2	-	TRBJ2-7	many	TGTGCCAGCAGTGAAACAGGGCGGTCCTACGAGCAGTACTTC	CASSETGRSYEQYF
TRBV7-2	-	TRBJ2-1	many	TGTGCCAGCAGGTATCCGGGGGATGAGCAGTTCTTC	CASRYPGDEQFF
TRBV20-1	-	TRBJ2-2	-	TGCAGTGCTAGAGGTGTCGTACGAAACACCGGGGAGCTGTTTTTT	CSARGVVRNTGELFF
TRBV20-1	-	TRBJ2-4	-	TGCAGTGCCGTTACCTTAGCCAAAAACATTCAGTACTTC	CSAVTLAKNIQYF
TRBV7-2	-	TRBJ2-1	many	TGTGCCAGCAGTACAGATTACAATGAGCAGTTCTTC	CASSTDYNEQFF
TRBV20-1	TRBD2	TRBJ2-5	-	TGCAGTGCTGCCCTGACTAGCGGGGAGGAGACCCAGTACTTC	CSAALTSGEETQYF
TRBV6-1	-	TRBJ2-7	many	TGTGCCAGCAGTGAACGGAGCAGCTACGAGCAGTACTTC	CASSERSSYEQYF
TRBV20-1	-	TRBJ2-3	many	TGCAGTGCTAGATCGGCAGCAGATACGCAGTATTTT	CSARSAADTQYF
TRBV10-3	TRBD1	TRBJ2-5	many	TGTGCCACCCAAGCCCGGGACAGCCAAGAGACCCAGTACTTC	CATQARDSQETQYF
TRBV7-3	-	TRBJ2-1	-	TGTGCCAGCAGCTTAAGGGGGGGGGGCCAGGAAGAGCGGTTCTTC	CASSLRGGGQEERFF
TRBV7-9	TRBD1	TRBJ2-7	many	TGTGCCAGCAGCCAGGGACAGGGTACCCACGAGCAGTACTTC	CASSQGQGTHEQYF
TRBV20-1	TRBD1	TRBJ2-3	-	TGCAGTGTTCCTGGGACAGGGACGGCGGGGGATACGCAGTATTTT	CSVPGTGTAGDTQYF
TRBV15	TRBD1	TRBJ2-2	few	TGTGCCACCAGCGAGTACAGGGGCACCGGGGAGCTGTTTTTT	CATSEYRGTGELFF
TRBV7-2	-	TRBJ1-1	-	TGTGCCAGCAGCAATAGACAGGCCGGTTATGACACTGAAGCTTTCTTT	CASSNRQAGYDTEAFF
TRBV4-3	TRBD2	TRBJ2-4	many	TGCGCCAGCAGCCAGGTAGCGGGGGGCGGAGGCATTCAGTACTTC	CASSQVAGGGGIQYF
TRBV7-9	-	TRBJ2-1	once	TGTGCCAGCAGCTTAGCGGGTCAGAACAATGAGCAGTTCTTC	CASSLAGQNNEQFF
TRBV9	-	TRBJ1-1	-	TGTGCCAGCGGGGCTAGGCAGAACACTGAAGCTTTCTTT	CASGARQNTEAFF
TRBV7-3	TRBD1	TRBJ2-4	many	TGTGCCAGCAGCTTGGGGGGACAGGGCCCTTTGTCCATTCAGTACTTC	CASSLGGQGPLSIQYF
TRBV7-9	-	TRBJ2-7	once	TGTGCCAGCAGCAGAGACACGGTCACCGGGGACCAGTACTTC	CASSRDTVTGDQYF